Given below is one TCR beta chain in context. Its antigen is not identified. Construction of TCR beta libraries was accomplished by means of UMI-labeled 5' RACE. TCRdb re-analyzed the 5' RACE reads; it lists each CDR3 protein once, without DNA. Its clone listing holds about 10,000 distinct CDR3 sequences. This entry comes from a study of human CD8 memory T cell subsets. Regarding the study as a whole: Stem-like memory and precursor exhausted T cell repertoires barely overlapped.

The CDR3 loop spans 13 amino acids. From germline, CDR1 is SQVTM and CDR2 ANQGSEA. What supplied the PBMC was buffy coats of healthy donors. Total CD8+ T cells underwent enrichment via negative magnetic separation. The starting material, duplicate vials of around 140,000 sorted CD8+ T cells per subset, provided the RNA. This chain links TRBV29-1 with TRBJ1-2; TCRdb reports TRBD1, a call that lacks DNA to check it against. This receptor was obtained from a human donor in good health. Sequencing was done on a sample of CD8+ T cells from PBMCs. The CDR3 reads CSVAGGEFSGYTF.